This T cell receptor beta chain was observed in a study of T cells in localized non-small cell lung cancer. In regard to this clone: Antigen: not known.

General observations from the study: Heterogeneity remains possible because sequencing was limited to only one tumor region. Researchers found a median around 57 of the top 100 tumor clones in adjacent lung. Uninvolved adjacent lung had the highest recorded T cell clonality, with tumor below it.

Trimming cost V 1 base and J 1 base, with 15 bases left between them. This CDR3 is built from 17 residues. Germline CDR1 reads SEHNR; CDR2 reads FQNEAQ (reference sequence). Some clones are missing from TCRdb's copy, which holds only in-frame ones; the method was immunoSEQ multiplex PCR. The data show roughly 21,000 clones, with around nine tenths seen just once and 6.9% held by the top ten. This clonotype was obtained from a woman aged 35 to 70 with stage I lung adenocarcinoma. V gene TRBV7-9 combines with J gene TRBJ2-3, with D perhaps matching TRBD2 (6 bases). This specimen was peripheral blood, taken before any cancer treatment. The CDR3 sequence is CASSLGASGSRTDTQYF. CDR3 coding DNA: TGTGCCAGCAGCTTAGGGGCCAGCGGGTCCCGCACAGATACGCAGTATTTT.